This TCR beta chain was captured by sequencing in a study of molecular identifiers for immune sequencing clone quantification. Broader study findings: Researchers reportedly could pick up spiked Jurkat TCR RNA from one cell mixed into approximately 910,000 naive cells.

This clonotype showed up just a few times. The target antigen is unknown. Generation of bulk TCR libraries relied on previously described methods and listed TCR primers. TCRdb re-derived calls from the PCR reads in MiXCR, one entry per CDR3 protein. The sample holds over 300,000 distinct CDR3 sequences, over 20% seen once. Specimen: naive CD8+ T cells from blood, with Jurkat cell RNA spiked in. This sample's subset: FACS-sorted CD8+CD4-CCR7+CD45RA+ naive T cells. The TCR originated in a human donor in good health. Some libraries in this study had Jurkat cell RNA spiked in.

The CDR3 spells CASTQTYTGELFF. As DNA, the CDR3 is TGTGCCAGCACCCAGACTTACACCGGGGAGCTGTTTTTT. The genes are TRBV28 and TRBJ2-2; no firm D call. CDR3 length: 13 residues. Trimming shortened V by 7 bases and J by 3 bases, and 9 bases separated the two germline ends. CDR1 and CDR2 (germline): MDHEN, SYDVKM.